The 29 T cell receptor beta chains given below trace back to one sample, sequenced in a study of control samples from healthy donors and cancer patients. TCRdb's copy holds only in-frame clones and misses some; the assay was immunoSEQ multiplex PCR. Of some 80,000 clones in the sample, over 85% are singletons; the top ten hold roughly 6%. The sequencing sample was made of blood. These receptors came from a man aged 50 to 59 in good health.

The genes are TRBV9 and TRBJ2-2; 9 nucleotides match TRBD1. The CDR3 runs to 20 residues. J lost 0 bases, V lost 4 bases, and 16 bases had no gene match. In germline, CDR1 is SGDLS, CDR2 YYNGEE. CDR3 DNA: TGTGCCAGCAGCTCCTCCGGGACAGGGTTGCTACTTACGAACACCGGGGAGCTGTTTTTT. Translation gives CASSSSGTGLLLTNTGELFF.

The chain recombines TRBV29-1 with TRBJ1-5, with a weak D call TRBD1 (5 bases). CDR1 and CDR2 from the germline V gene are SQVTM and ANQGSEA. The V end was cut by 5 bases, the J end by 1 base, with 12 bases between. This CDR3 has 14 residues. The CDR3: CSVTQGGSNQPQHF. Here the CDR3 DNA reads TGCAGCGTTACGCAGGGAGGCAGCAATCAGCCCCAGCATTTT.

The chain couples TRBV19 to TRBJ1-4, with no clear D. Germline CDR1 is LNHDA and CDR2 is SQIVND (reference sequence). CDR3 length: 12 amino acids. V was cut by 3 bases and J by 10 bases, with 9 bases left in between. CDR3 coding DNA: TGTGCCAGTAGTATCGGCAGCCTAAAACTGTTTTTT. It translates to CASSIGSLKLFF.

The V gene is TRBV24-1, the J gene TRBJ1-1, with D possibly TRBD1 on 6 matching bases. The CDR3 has 13 residues. Germline loops: CDR1 KGHDR, CDR2 SFDVKD. V lost 4 bases and J 5 bases, leaving 10 bases between the germline ends. The CDR3 nucleotides are TGTGCCACCAGTGACAGGGGCTGGACTGAAGCTTTCTTT. Translation: CATSDRGWTEAFF.

The V gene is TRBV19, the J gene TRBJ1-4; 7 bases match TRBD1. CDR1 LNHDA and CDR2 SQIVND come from the germline V gene (reference sequence). CDR3 length: 15 residues. Trimming removed 4 bases from V and 8 bases from J; junction bases left unmatched: 10. The chain's CDR3 is CASSKQGPGFEKLFF. The CDR3, as DNA: TGTGCCAGTAGTAAACAGGGGCCGGGGTTCGAAAAACTGTTTTTT.

This chain connects TRBV12-3 or TRBV12-4 to TRBJ2-5; weak D call: TRBD2 (6 bases). Trimming took off 3 bases at V and 4 bases at J, with 9 bases between the two ends. The CDR3 has 13 amino acids. CDR3 in amino acids: CASSFAGGETQYF. In DNA form, the CDR3 reads TGTGCCAGCAGTTTTGCCGGGGGAGAGACCCAGTACTTC.

There are a few counts of this clone. V is TRBV3-1 (or the pseudogene TRBV3-2) and J is TRBJ1-2, with TRBD1 matching 7 bases. Trimming removed 1 base from V and 5 bases from J; junction bases left unmatched: 7. This CDR3 has 15 residues. Germline V gene lookup returns CDR1 LGHDT and CDR2 YNNKEL (reference sequence). The chain's CDR3 is CASSQGQGGTYGYTF. In nucleotides, the CDR3 is TGTGCCAGCAGCCAAGGACAGGGCGGGACTTATGGCTACACCTTC.

The chain carries TRBV11-2 and TRBJ2-6; TRBD1 might be the D (5 bases). CDR1 and CDR2 (germline): SGHAT, FQNNGV. Trimming left V 7 bases short and J 0 bases short, with 16 bases between. The CDR3 length is 17 residues. The CDR3 region is CASNPRGQRSGANVLTF. CDR3 in DNA: TGTGCCAGCAACCCTAGGGGCCAACGCTCTGGGGCCAACGTCCTGACTTTC.

The chain is built from TRBV29-1 and TRBJ2-5; D remains ambiguous. V was shortened by 3 bases and J by 7 bases, with 12 bases between the two germline ends. The CDR3 extends over 12 amino acids. CDR1 is SQVTM and CDR2 is ANQGSEA in the germline V gene. This CDR3 is CSVDRDLGTQYF. The CDR3, as DNA: TGCAGCGTTGATAGGGATCTCGGGACCCAGTACTTC.

This clone was counted only a few times. The V gene is TRBV14, the J gene TRBJ2-3; 7 nucleotides line up with TRBD1. The CDR3 has 13 residues. Germline CDR1 is SGHDN and CDR2 is FVKESK. With 6 bases clipped from V and 6 bases from J, the junction kept 6 bases outside the gene matches. CDR3 nucleotide sequence: TGTGCCAGCAGTCTGACCAGGGGGGATACGCAGTATTTT. Protein sequence: CASSLTRGDTQYF.

This clone was recorded once. The chain has TRBV6-5 and TRBJ1-1; no clear D gene. Trimming removed 6 bases at V and 2 bases at J, with 10 bases between. The CDR3 length is 13 residues. In germline, CDR1 is MNHEY, CDR2 SVGAGI. The CDR3 sequence is CASSLLDNTEAFF. In nucleotides, the CDR3 is TGTGCCAGCAGCCTCCTGGATAACACTGAAGCTTTCTTT.

CDR3 sequence: CASSRRENTEAFF. For the CDR3, the DNA is TGTGCCAGCAGCCGAAGGGAGAACACTGAAGCTTTCTTT. The rearrangement joins TRBV3-1 (or the pseudogene TRBV3-2) to TRBJ1-1; D unresolved. This CDR3 spans 13 amino acids. V lost 4 bases, J lost 1 base, and 7 bases lay in between. Germline CDR1 LGHDT, CDR2 YNNKEL (reference sequence).

The chain recombines TRBV18 with TRBJ2-1; D remains ambiguous. In germline, CDR1 is KGHSH, CDR2 LQKENI. Between the trimmed V and J ends, which lost 2 bases and 9 bases, there was a span of 17 bases. The CDR3 runs to 15 residues. The CDR3 DNA is TGTGCCAGCTCACCAGAGAAGGTAGTCGGCAGTGAGCAGTTCTTC. This encodes CASSPEKVVGSEQFF.

V and J are TRBV28 and TRBJ1-1; maybe TRBD1 (5 bases). Germline-derived CDR1 and CDR2 are MDHEN and SYDVKM. Trimming removed 6 bases at V and 3 bases at J, with 11 bases between. CDR3 length equals 13 residues. The CDR3 loop is CASSVGVDTEAFF. The CDR3 region has the DNA TGTGCCAGCAGCGTGGGGGTTGACACTGAAGCTTTCTTT.

The V and J genes are TRBV7-8 and TRBJ1-1; D call uncertain. The CDR3 loop spans 15 amino acids. Deletions cut 1 base from V and 4 bases from J, with 13 bases between. The germline V gene has CDR1 SGHVS and CDR2 FQNEAQ. The CDR3 loop is CASSLGLRRATEAFF. As DNA, the CDR3 is TGTGCCAGCAGCTTAGGTCTTCGGAGGGCCACTGAAGCTTTCTTT. Drawing the rest from reference TRBV7-8 and TRBJ1-1, the complete variable domain is GAGVSQSPRYKVAKRGQDVALRCDPISGHVSLFWYQQALGQGPEFLTYFQNEAQLDKSGLPSDRFFAERPEGSVSTLKIQRTQQEDSAVYLCASSLGLRRATEAFFGQGTRLTVV.

In the case of this clone: Different DNA sequences within this sample yield the same CDR3. The CDR3 loop reads CASSEGFGANVLTF. The CDR3 DNA sequence: TGTGCCAGCAGTGAAGGTTTTGGGGCCAACGTCCTGACTTTC. The rearrangement uses TRBV6-1 and TRBJ2-6; no clear D gene. This CDR3 contains 14 residues. Germline CDR1 and CDR2: MNHNS and SASEGT. Trimming stripped 1 base from V and 3 bases from J, with 4 bases between.

A note on this clone: This specimen includes other DNA sequences encoding the same CDR3. This rearrangement joins TRBV24-1 to TRBJ2-3; 9 bases match TRBD1. The trim removed 4 bases at V and 4 bases at J, leaving 5 bases unmatched. The germline V gene encodes CDR1 KGHDR and CDR2 SFDVKD. There are 15 residues in the CDR3. The CDR3 DNA follows: TGTGCCACCAGTGACCCGGGACAGGGTGCAGATACGCAGTATTTT. Translating it yields CATSDPGQGADTQYF.

This chain connects TRBV7-9 to TRBJ2-3; 10 bases align to TRBD2. V lost 10 bases and J lost 2; bases outside the gene matches: 6. The CDR3 runs 14 residues. The V gene's germline CDR1 is SEHNR and CDR2 FQNEAQ (reference sequence). This chain's CDR3 is CAIISGGPTDTQYF. The CDR3 bases are TGTGCCATCATTAGCGGGGGGCCCACAGATACGCAGTATTTT.

V gene TRBV4-1 combines with J gene TRBJ1-1; D is uncertain. CDR3 length: 14 residues. The germline gives CDR1 MGHRA, CDR2 YSYEKL. Between the trimmed V and J ends, which lost 1 base and 3 bases, there was a span of 9 bases. The CDR3 loop is CASSQVTRHTEAFF. Here the CDR3 DNA reads TGCGCCAGCAGCCAAGTGACGAGGCACACTGAAGCTTTCTTT.

This clone was recorded a few times. The chain joins TRBV25-1 to TRBJ2-5; the match to TRBD1 covers 9 bases. Unmatched junction bases numbered 4, after V lost 3 bases and J lost 2 bases. This CDR3 has 15 residues. In germline, CDR1 is MGHDK, CDR2 SYGVNS. CDR3 sequence (DNA): TGTGCCAGCAGTGACCTAGGACAGGGGCAAGAGACCCAGTACTTC. Protein product: CASSDLGQGQETQYF.

The gene calls are TRBV27 and TRBJ1-2; no firm D call. Trimming left V 4 bases short and J 7 bases short, with 10 bases between. Per germline, CDR1 MNHEY and CDR2 SMNVEV (reference sequence). This CDR3 has 12 amino acids. DNA of the CDR3: TGTGCCAGCAGTTCCGGGCAGTCTGGCTACACCTTC. Protein sequence: CASSSGQSGYTF.

J is TRBJ1-1 and V is TRBV6-5; unclear D gene. Germline CDR1 is MNHEY and CDR2 is SVGAGI. Deletions cut 4 bases from V and 4 bases from J, with 1 base between. CDR3 length equals 10 residues. CDR3 sequence (DNA): TGTGCCAGCAGTTTCACTGAAGCTTTCTTT. It yields the protein CASSFTEAFF.

The V gene is TRBV4-2, the J gene TRBJ2-4, with 7 bases that match TRBD1. The CDR3 length is 18 residues. The V segment lost 5 bases and the J segment 0 bases; nucleotides outside the gene matches: 13. Germline values: CDR1 LGHNA, CDR2 YNFKEQ. For the CDR3, the DNA is TGTGCCAGCAGCTTTACCGGGACAGCTATCTTAGCCAAAAACATTCAGTACTTC. This encodes CASSFTGTAILAKNIQYF.

The chain uses TRBV30 and TRBJ1-1; D remains ambiguous. The germline gives CDR1 GTSNPN, CDR2 SVGIG (reference sequence). V was trimmed by 1 base and J by 3 bases, leaving 3 bases between them. The CDR3 totals 11 residues. CDR3 nucleotides: TGTGCCTGGAGTGGATACACTGAAGCTTTCTTT. It specifies CAWSGYTEAFF.

This clone was counted a few times. The same CDR3 arises from other DNA sequences in this sample as well. Written as DNA, the CDR3 is TGTGCCAGCAGTTACTCCCCGGGCGGGGACACTGAAGCTTTCTTT. Protein sequence: CASSYSPGGDTEAFF. The rearrangement uses TRBV6-5 and TRBJ1-1; D not certain. The CDR3 spans 15 residues. Germline CDR1 MNHEY, CDR2 SVGAGI. Trimming stripped 0 bases from V and 3 bases from J, with 11 bases between.

This chain connects TRBV9 to TRBJ1-6, with D possibly matching TRBD1 (5 bases). Between the trimmed V and J ends, which lost 3 bases and 7 bases, there was a span of 11 bases. This CDR3 has 14 amino acids. Germline CDR1 is SGDLS and CDR2 is YYNGEE. In nucleotides, the CDR3 is TGTGCCAGCAGCGGGGGGAGTGAAAATTCACCCCTCCACTTT. It yields the protein CASSGGSENSPLHF.

V usage is TRBV3-1 (or the pseudogene TRBV3-2) and J usage is TRBJ1-1; D may be TRBD1 (5 bases). Per germline, CDR1 LGHDT and CDR2 YNNKEL (reference sequence). The ends were cut back, 1 base at V and 1 base at J, with 10 bases in the middle. The CDR3 contains 15 residues. The CDR3 reads CASSQAHRTNTEAFF. For the CDR3, the DNA is TGTGCCAGCAGCCAAGCCCACAGGACGAACACTGAAGCTTTCTTT.

This chain links TRBV7-9 with TRBJ2-5, with 8 bases that match TRBD2. Looked up from germline, CDR1 is SEHNR and CDR2 is FQNEAQ (reference sequence). The CDR3 runs to 16 residues. V trimming: 6 bases; J trimming: 5 bases; junction bases outside the gene matches: 14. Written as DNA, the CDR3 is TGTGCCAGCAGAATGACCTTAGGGACGGGGGGGGAGACCCAGTACTTC. It specifies CASRMTLGTGGETQYF. Filled out from reference TRBV7-9 and TRBJ2-5, the complete variable domain reads DTGVSQNPRHKITKRGQNVTFRCDPISEHNRLYWYRQTLGQGPEFLTYFQNEAQLEKSRLLSDRFSAERPKGSFSTLEIQRTEQGDSAMYLCASRMTLGTGGETQYFGPGTRLLVL.

This clone was detected only once. CDR3 coding DNA: TGTGCCAGCAGCTGGGGGACAGGGAACATTAATTCACCCCTCCACTTT. Translation: CASSWGTGNINSPLHF. V usage is TRBV5-8 and J usage is TRBJ1-6; 9 bases map to TRBD1. The CDR3 runs to 16 residues. Germline V lookup: CDR1 SGHTS, CDR2 YDEGEE. J lost 6 bases, V lost 3 bases, and 7 bases had no gene match.